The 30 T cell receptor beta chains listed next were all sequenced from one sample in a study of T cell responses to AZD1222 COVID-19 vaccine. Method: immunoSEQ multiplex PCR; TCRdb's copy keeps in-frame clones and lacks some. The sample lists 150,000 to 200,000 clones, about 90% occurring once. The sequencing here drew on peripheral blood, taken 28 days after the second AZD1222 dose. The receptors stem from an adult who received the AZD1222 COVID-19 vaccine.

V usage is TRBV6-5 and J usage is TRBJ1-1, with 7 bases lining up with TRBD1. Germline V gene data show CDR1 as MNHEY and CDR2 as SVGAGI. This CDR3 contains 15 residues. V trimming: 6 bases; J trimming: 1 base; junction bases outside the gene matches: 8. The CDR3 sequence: CASRPSRGTNTEAFF. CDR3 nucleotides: TGTGCCAGCAGACCGAGCAGGGGGACGAACACTGAAGCTTTCTTT.

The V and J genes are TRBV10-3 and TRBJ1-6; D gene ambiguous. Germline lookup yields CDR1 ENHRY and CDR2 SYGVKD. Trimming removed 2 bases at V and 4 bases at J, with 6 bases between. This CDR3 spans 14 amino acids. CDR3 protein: CAISEAAYNSPLHF. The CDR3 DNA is TGTGCCATCAGTGAGGCAGCTTATAATTCACCCCTCCACTTT.

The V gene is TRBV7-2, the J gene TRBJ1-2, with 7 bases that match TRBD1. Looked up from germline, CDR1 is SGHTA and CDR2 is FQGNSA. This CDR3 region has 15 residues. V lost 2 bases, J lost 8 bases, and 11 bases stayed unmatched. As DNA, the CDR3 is TGTGCCAGCAGCTTAACGGCGACAGGGAGGGGCGGCTACACCTTC. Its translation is CASSLTATGRGGYTF.

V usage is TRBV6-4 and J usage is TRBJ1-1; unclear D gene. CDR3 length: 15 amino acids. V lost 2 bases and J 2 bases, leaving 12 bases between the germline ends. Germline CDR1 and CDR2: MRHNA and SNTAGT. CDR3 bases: TGTGCCAGCAGTGACCCCATCCCCGATAACACTGAAGCTTTCTTT. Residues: CASSDPIPDNTEAFF.

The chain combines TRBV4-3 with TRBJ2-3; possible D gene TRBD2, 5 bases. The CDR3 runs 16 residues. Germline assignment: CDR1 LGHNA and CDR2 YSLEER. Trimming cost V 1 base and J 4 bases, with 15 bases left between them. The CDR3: CASSQVPTGMADTQYF. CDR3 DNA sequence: TGCGCCAGCAGCCAAGTCCCTACGGGGATGGCAGATACGCAGTATTTT.

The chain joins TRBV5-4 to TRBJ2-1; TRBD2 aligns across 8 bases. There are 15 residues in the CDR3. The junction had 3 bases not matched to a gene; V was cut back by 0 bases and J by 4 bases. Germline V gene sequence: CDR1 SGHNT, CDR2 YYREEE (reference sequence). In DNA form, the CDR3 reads TGTGCCAGCAGCTTGGCCCAGCGGGAGTACAATGAGCAGTTCTTC. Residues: CASSLAQREYNEQFF.

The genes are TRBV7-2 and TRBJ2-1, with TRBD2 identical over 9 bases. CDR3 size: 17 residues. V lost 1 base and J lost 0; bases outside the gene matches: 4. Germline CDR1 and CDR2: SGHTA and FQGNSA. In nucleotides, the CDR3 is TGTGCCAGCAGCTTAGATATTAGCGGGAGCTCCTACAATGAGCAGTTCTTC. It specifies CASSLDISGSSYNEQFF.

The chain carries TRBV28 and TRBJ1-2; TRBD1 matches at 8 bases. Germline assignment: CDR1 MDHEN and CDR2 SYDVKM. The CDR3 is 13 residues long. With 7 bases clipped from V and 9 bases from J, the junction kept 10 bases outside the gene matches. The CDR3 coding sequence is TGTGCCAGCACCCACCGGGACAGGCCTCGCTACACCTTC. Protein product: CASTHRDRPRYTF.

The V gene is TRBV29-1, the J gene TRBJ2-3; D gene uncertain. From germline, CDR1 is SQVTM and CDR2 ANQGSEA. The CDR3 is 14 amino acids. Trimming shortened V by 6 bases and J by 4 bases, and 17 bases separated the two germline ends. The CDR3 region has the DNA TGCAGCGTCCCCCCACCACACACGGCAGATACGCAGTATTTT. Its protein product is CSVPPPHTADTQYF.

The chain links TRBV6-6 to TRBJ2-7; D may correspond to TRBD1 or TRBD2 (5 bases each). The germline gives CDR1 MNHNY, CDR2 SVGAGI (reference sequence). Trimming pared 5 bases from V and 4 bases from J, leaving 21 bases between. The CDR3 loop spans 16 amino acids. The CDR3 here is CASSANTGTRLYEQYF. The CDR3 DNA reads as TGTGCCAGCAGTGCGAATACCGGGACCCGGCTTTACGAGCAGTACTTC.

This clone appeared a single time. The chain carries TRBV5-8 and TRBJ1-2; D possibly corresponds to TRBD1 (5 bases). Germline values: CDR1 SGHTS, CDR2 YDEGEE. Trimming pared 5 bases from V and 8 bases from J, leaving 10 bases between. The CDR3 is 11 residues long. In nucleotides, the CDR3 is TGTGCCAGCAGGTTAAGGGGCGGCTACACCTTC. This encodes CASRLRGGYTF.

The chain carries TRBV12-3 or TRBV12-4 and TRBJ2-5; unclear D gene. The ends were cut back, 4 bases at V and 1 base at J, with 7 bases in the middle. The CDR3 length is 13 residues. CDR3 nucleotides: TGTGCCAGCAGTTCAGCCCCCCAAGAGACCCAGTACTTC. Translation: CASSSAPQETQYF.

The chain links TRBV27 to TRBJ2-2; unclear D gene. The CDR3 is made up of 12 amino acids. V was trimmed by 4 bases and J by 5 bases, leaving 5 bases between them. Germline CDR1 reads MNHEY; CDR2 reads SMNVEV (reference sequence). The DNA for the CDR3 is TGTGCCAGCAGTTACTCTACCGGGGAGCTGTTTTTT. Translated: CASSYSTGELFF.

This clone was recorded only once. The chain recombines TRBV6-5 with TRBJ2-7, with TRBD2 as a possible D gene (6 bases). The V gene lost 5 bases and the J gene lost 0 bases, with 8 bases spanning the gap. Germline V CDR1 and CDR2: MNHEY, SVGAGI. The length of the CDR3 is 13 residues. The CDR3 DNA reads TGTGCCAGCAGTCCGGACTACTCCTACGAGCAGTACTTC. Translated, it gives CASSPDYSYEQYF.

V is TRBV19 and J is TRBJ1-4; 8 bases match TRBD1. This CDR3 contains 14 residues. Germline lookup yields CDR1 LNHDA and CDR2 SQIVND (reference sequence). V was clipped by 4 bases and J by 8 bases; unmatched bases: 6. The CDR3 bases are TGTGCCAGTAGTACCAGGGGGCTAGGAGAAAAACTGTTTTTT. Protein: CASSTRGLGEKLFF.

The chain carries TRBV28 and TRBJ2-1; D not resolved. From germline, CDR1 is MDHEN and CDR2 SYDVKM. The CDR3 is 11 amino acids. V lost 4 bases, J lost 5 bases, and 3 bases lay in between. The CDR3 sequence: CASSSHNEQFF. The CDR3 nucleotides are TGTGCCAGCAGTTCACACAATGAGCAGTTCTTC. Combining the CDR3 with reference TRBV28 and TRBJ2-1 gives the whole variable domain DVKVTQSSRYLVKRTGEKVFLECVQDMDHENMFWYRQDPGLGLRLIYFSYDVKMKEKGDIPEGYSVSREKKERFSLILESASTNQTSMYLCASSSHNEQFFGPGTRLTVL.

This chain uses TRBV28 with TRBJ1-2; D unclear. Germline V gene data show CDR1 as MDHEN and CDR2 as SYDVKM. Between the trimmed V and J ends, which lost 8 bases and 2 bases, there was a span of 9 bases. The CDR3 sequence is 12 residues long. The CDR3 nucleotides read TGTGCCAGCGCGCAGCGGAACTATGGCTACACCTTC. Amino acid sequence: CASAQRNYGYTF.

CDR3 in amino acids: CASSLKARGFGDTEAFF. DNA for the CDR3: TGTGCCAGCAGCTTGAAGGCGAGAGGGTTTGGCGACACTGAAGCTTTCTTT. V is TRBV5-6 and J is TRBJ1-1; D remains unclear. Trimming left V 1 base short and J 3 bases short, with 19 bases between. The CDR3 is 17 residues long. Germline V lookup: CDR1 SGHDT, CDR2 YYEEEE.

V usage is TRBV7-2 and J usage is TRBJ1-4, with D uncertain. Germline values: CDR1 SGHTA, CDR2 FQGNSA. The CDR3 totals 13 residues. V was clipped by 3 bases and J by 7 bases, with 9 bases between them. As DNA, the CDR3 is TGTGCCAGCAGCTTCGGAAGGATTGAAAAACTGTTTTTT. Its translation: CASSFGRIEKLFF.

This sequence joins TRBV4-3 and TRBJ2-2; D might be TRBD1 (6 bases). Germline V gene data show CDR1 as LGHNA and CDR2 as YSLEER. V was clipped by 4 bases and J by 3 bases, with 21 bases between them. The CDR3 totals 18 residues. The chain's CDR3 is CASSRGNSRDKYTGELFF. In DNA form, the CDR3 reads TGCGCCAGCAGCCGCGGAAATTCCCGGGACAAATACACCGGGGAGCTGTTTTTT.

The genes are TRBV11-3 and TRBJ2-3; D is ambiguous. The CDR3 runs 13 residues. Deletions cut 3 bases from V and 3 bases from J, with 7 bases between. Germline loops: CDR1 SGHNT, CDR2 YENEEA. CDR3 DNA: TGTGCCAGCAGCTTGCCCCTGACAGATACGCAGTATTTT. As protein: CASSLPLTDTQYF.

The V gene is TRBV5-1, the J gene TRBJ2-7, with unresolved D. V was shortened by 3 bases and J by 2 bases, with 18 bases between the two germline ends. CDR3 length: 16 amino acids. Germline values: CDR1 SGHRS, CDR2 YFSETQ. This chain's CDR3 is CASSSSSGRLTYEQYF. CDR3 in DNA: TGCGCCAGCAGCTCCTCTTCAGGACGGCTGACCTACGAGCAGTACTTC.

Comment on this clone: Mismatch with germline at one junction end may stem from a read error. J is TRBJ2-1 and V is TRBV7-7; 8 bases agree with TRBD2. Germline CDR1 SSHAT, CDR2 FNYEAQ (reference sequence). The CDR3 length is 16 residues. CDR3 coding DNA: TGTGCTAGCAGCTTAACTCTTTTTGCGGGGGGAAGTGAGCAGTTCTTC. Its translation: CASSLTLFAGGSEQFF.

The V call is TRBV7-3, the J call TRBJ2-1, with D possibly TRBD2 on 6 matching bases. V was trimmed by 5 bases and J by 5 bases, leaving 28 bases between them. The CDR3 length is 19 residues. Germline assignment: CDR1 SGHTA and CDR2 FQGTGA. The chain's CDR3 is CASSTRRARLGLVDNEQFF. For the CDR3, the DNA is TGTGCCAGCAGCACTCGGAGGGCCAGGCTTGGGCTGGTTGACAATGAGCAGTTCTTC.

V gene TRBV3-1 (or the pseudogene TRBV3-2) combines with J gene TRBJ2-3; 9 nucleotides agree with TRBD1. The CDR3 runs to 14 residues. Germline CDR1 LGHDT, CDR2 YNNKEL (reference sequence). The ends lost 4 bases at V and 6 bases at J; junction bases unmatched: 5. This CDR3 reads CASSPGTGRDTQYF. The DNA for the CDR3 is TGTGCCAGCAGCCCTGGGACAGGGCGGGATACGCAGTATTTT.

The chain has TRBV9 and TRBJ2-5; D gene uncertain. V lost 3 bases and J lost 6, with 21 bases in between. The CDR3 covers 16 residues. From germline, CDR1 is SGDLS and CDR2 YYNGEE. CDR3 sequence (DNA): TGTGCCAGCAGCGCCACCCCAGGACGGACCCAGAAGACCCAGTACTTC. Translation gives CASSATPGRTQKTQYF.

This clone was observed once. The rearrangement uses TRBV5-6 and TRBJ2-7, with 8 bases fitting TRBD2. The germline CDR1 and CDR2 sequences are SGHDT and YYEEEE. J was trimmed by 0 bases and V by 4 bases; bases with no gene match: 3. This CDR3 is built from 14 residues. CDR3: CASSPSGSSYEQYF. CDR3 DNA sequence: TGTGCCAGCAGCCCCAGCGGGAGCTCCTACGAGCAGTACTTC.

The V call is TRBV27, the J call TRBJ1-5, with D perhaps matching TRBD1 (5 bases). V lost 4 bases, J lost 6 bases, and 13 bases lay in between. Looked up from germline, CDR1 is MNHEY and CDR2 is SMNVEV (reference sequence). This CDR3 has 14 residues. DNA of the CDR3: TGTGCCAGCAGTTCCCCGGGGGGAGGTCAGCCCCAGCATTTT. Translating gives CASSSPGGGQPQHF.

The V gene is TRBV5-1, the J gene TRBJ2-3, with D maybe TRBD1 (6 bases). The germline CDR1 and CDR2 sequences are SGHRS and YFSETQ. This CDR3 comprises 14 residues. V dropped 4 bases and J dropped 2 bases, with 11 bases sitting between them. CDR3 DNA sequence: TGCGCCAGCAGCCAACGACAGGTCACAGATACGCAGTATTTT. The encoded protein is CASSQRQVTDTQYF.

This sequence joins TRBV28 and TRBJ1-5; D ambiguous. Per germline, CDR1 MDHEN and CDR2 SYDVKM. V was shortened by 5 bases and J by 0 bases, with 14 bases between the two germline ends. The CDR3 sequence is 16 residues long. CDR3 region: CASSLLFHDSNQPQHF. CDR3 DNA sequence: TGTGCCAGCAGTCTACTTTTCCACGATAGCAATCAGCCCCAGCATTTT.